The source of this T cell receptor (beta chain) is a study of blood T cells in healthy people across ages. Overall study context: Capture via template switching afforded approximately one barcoded beta molecule per two T cells. Points from the study as a whole: In older individuals, TCR beta diversity per million T cells was lower, falling roughly linearly with age.

There are a few counts of this clonotype. Its antigen remains unidentified. Then a second PCR, running about 6 to 12 cycles, was carried out with a sample-barcoded 5' primer and a J-beta primer mix. Template switching added a 12-random-nucleotide identifier to every cDNA molecule. TCRdb reprocessed the 5' RACE reads with MiXCR, giving one entry per CDR3 protein. The sample holds some 800,000 distinct CDR3 sequences, around 42% seen once. CDR3 length equals 13 residues. Germline CDR1 reads SGHAT; CDR2 reads FQNNGV. V lost 1 base to trimming and J lost 8 bases, with 11 bases between them. Input material: blood. This sequence originates from a man aged 55 to 70 in good health. The rearrangement links TRBV11-2 to TRBJ1-2, with unresolved D. In nucleotides, the CDR3 is TGTGCCAGCAGCTTAGGTTTAGCCGAGGGCTACACCTTC. Translation: CASSLGLAEGYTF.